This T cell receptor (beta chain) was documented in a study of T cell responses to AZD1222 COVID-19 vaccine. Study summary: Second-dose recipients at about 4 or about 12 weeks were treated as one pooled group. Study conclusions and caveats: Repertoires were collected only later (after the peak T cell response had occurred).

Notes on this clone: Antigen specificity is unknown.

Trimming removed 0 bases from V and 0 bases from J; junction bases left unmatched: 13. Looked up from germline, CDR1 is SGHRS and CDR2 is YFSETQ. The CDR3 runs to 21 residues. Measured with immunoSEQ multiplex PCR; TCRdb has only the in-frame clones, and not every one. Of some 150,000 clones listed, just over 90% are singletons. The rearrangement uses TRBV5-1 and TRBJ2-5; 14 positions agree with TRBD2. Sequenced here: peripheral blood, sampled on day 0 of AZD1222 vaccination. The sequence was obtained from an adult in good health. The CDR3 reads CASSLAATGLAGAGYQETQYF. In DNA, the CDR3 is TGCGCCAGCAGCTTGGCCGCTACGGGACTAGCGGGAGCGGGGTACCAAGAGACCCAGTACTTC.